This T cell receptor (beta chain) came from a study of cytotoxic CD8 clonotypes in ibrutinib-treated CLL. Study-level points and caveats: Clonotypes that were public were uncommon, and they contracted or stayed stable on treatment.

Method: immunoSEQ multiplex PCR; TCRdb's copy keeps in-frame clones and lacks some. The sample has some 65,000 clones, around three fifths seen once. Genomic DNA (around 2 micrograms) was obtained from cryopreserved PBMCs for construction of TCR beta libraries. Worth noting for this clone: Its antigen is not identified.

This specimen consisted of PBMCs, obtained after 12 months of ibrutinib treatment. This sequence was found in a human donor with chronic lymphocytic leukemia.

This CDR3 reads CASSLHLNTGELFF. The CDR3 bases are TGTGCCAGCAGCCTACACCTCAATACCGGGGAGCTGTTTTTT. The chain links TRBV6-4 to TRBJ2-2; D ambiguous. The CDR3 covers 14 residues. CDR1 and CDR2 from the germline V gene are MRHNA and SNTAGT. With 6 bases removed from V and 5 bases from J, the gap between germline ends came to 13 bases.